The clone carrying this T cell receptor (beta chain) was observed a single time. This sample is part of a study of blood T cell repertoires in COVID-19. Background on the study: Whether acute or convalescent, the COVID-19 samples came from the United States, Italy and Spain. Sources were T cells, B-cell-depleted T cells, or PBMCs; the material itself was cDNA or gDNA.

The V gene's germline CDR1 is LGHNA and CDR2 YNFKEQ. The ends lost 0 bases at V and 5 bases at J; junction bases unmatched: 7. The CDR3 is 15 amino acids. Produced via immunoSEQ multiplex PCR; TCRdb's table is partial and in-frame only. This table has a few hundred thousand clones, 85% to 90% appearing once. The rearrangement uses TRBV4-2 and TRBJ2-7, with 7 positions matching TRBD1. The TCR originated in a woman in her forties or fifties with COVID-19, enrolled during active disease. Sequencing was performed on peripheral blood. CDR3 DNA sequence: TGTGCCAGCAGCCAAGAAGTCAGGGGGTTTCACGAGCAGTACTTC. This encodes CASSQEVRGFHEQYF.